Listed below are T cell receptor beta chains from one sample, sequenced in a study of T cell repertoires in cytomegalovirus infection. One entry per CDR3 protein results from TCRdb running MiXCR on the reads. The sample contains about 240,000 distinct CDR3 sequences, roughly 12% of which appear only once. Sequences were obtained from PBMCs. These receptors were collected from a human donor in good health (CMV status not recorded). Some clones in this sample may be carry-over from other donors' samples. Both conserved end residues are part of each CDR3. Some rows mark clone size as missing; the rest say once, few, many or name a class of expanded clone.

CDR3aa,abundance,j_gene,v_gene
CASSTGRTGIGEKLFF,.,TRBJ1-4,TRBV19
CASSTRAGGYNEQFF,.,TRBJ2-1,TRBV6-1
CASSLARGPNQPQHF,many,TRBJ1-5,TRBV7-8
CASRGLAGGTDTQYF,many,TRBJ2-3,TRBV19
CASSLRGGGLLTDTQYF,few,TRBJ2-3,TRBV11-3
CASSQAAGGANVLTF,few,TRBJ2-6,TRBV14
CASSRGQGPYEQYF,many,TRBJ2-7,TRBV19
CASSLLTGSLNTEAFF,few,TRBJ1-1,TRBV28
CASSRTPDPRADTQYF,few,TRBJ2-3,TRBV7-2
CASSPSVGGYTF,many,TRBJ1-2,TRBV7-2
CASSLAGANTIYF,many,TRBJ1-3,TRBV7-2
CASSHPGPGGYTF,.,TRBJ1-2,TRBV7-9
CASSSETQPQHF,many,TRBJ1-5,TRBV7-8
CSARGFGTGSNFYEQYF,.,TRBJ2-7,TRBV20-1
CAISESRQGNSPLHF,.,TRBJ1-6,TRBV10-3
CASSRLRSSYNSPLHF,.,TRBJ1-6,TRBV12-3/TRBV12-4
CASQIGTSNSYEQYF,.,TRBJ2-7,TRBV2
CASGGLDTQYF,many,TRBJ2-3,TRBV12-5
CASSGQGNTEAFF,many,TRBJ1-1,TRBV7-2
CASRSSMNTEAFF,few,TRBJ1-1,TRBV19
CASSQDRIANYGYTF,many,TRBJ1-2,TRBV7-2
CASSYTSGQETQYF,.,TRBJ2-5,TRBV5-1
CASSWQGGGNQPQHF,.,TRBJ1-5,TRBV5-6
CSVGLAGGPITGELFF,.,TRBJ2-2,TRBV29-1
CASSLVAASYNEQFF,many,TRBJ2-1,TRBV11-3
CASSLGQGLLGNTEAFF,many,TRBJ1-1,TRBV7-2
CASSLDLNQPQHF,few,TRBJ1-5,TRBV7-2
CASSYSGTGSDTEAFF,many,TRBJ1-1,TRBV6-5
CAISEASERYQETQYF,.,TRBJ2-5,TRBV10-3
CSARDMALGGTDTQYF,.,TRBJ2-3,TRBV20-1
CASSLLGQGGTQYF,.,TRBJ2-3,TRBV28
CASSSQLGPGANVLTF,few,TRBJ2-6,TRBV5-1
CASSLNIDTEAFF,.,TRBJ1-1,TRBV7-6
CASSGGKGGSSGNTIYF,.,TRBJ1-3,TRBV9
CSVLEGGNTGELFF,.,TRBJ2-2,TRBV29-1
CASSNDRGVDEQYF,.,TRBJ2-7,TRBV5-1
CATSALTGSDQFF,.,TRBJ2-1,TRBV24-1
CSARQSTEAFF,few,TRBJ1-1,TRBV20-1
CASRNGPRDEQYF,many,TRBJ2-7,TRBV6-5
CASSLGASGRARETQYF,many,TRBJ2-5,TRBV7-2
CASGRTGREGANVLTF,few,TRBJ2-6,TRBV19
CSGGQGAAEAFF,.,TRBJ1-1,TRBV29-1
CASSLAGRLNTEAFF,many,TRBJ1-1,TRBV7-2
CASNHISRETQYF,.,TRBJ2-5,TRBV6-1
CASSPARAEAYEQYF,many,TRBJ2-7,TRBV6-2/TRBV6-3
CAGSLDGHSNQPQHF,.,TRBJ1-5,TRBV7-2
CASSLLGPINQPQHF,many,TRBJ1-5,TRBV7-2
CASSMAGTSQPQHF,.,TRBJ1-5,TRBV12-3/TRBV12-4
CASSYSPTSGPYNEQFF,many,TRBJ2-1,TRBV6-2/TRBV6-3
CASIQGLGHEQYF,many,TRBJ2-7,TRBV6-1
CASSFAGTGGSPLHF,few,TRBJ1-6,TRBV12-3/TRBV12-4
CASSLGQGNTGELFF,many,TRBJ2-2,TRBV7-2
CASSTRTGGDQPQHF,many,TRBJ1-5,TRBV7-2
CASRTAGLPTEQYF,.,TRBJ2-7,TRBV27
CASQTGTEINEQFF,many,TRBJ2-1,TRBV7-9
CASSFAREHTEAFF,.,TRBJ1-1,TRBV5-5
CASSPRALDLNEQFF,few,TRBJ2-1,TRBV7-2
CSACRQGFNYGYTF,.,TRBJ1-2,TRBV20-1
CASSLSYEEETQYF,.,TRBJ2-5,TRBV27
CASSLRTSLPEAFF,few,TRBJ1-1,TRBV19